The clone carrying this TCR beta chain showed up many times. What it binds is not known. The data were obtained in a study of T-cell reconstitution after alpha-beta-depleted transplantation in children. It was with unique molecular identifiers that the TCRbeta library was prepared. In TCRdb, the PCR reads were re-called with MiXCR into one record per CDR3 protein. The sample shows about 180,000 distinct CDR3 sequences, around 10% of them seen only once. V lost 4 bases, J lost 2 bases, and 15 bases lay in between. The germline gives CDR1 SGHRS, CDR2 YFSETQ. This CDR3 contains 15 residues. Study conclusions and caveats: Expanded clones from the graft, numbering several hundred, reportedly supplied alpha-beta T cells about two months after transplant. Newly generated T cells supplied most T-cell counts and diversity one year post-transplant. Surviving recipient T cells and thymic progenitors produced the high day-60 TCRbeta diversity seen in some patients.

The receptor was isolated from a boy younger than 10 with acute myeloid leukemia, due to receive a stem cell transplant. The V and J genes are TRBV5-1 and TRBJ2-5; D is unclear. Sequenced material: PBMCs, taken before TCRalphabeta/CD19-depleted stem cell transplant. The CDR3 bases are TGCGCCAGCAGCAACACTCTCGGTTTTCAAGAGACCCAGTACTTC. Encoded protein: CASSNTLGFQETQYF.